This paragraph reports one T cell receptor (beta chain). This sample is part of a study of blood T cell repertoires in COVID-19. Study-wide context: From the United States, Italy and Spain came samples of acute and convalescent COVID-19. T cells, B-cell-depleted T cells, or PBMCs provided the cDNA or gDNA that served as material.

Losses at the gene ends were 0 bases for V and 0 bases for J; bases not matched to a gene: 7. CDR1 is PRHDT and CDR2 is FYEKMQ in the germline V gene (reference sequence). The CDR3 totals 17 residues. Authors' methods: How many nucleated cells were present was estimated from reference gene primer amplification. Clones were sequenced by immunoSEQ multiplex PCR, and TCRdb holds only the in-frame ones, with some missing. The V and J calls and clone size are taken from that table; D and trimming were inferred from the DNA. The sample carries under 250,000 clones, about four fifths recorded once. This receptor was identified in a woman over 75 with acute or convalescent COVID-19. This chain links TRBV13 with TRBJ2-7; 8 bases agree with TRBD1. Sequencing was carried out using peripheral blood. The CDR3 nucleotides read TGTGCCAGCAGCTTAGGATCGACAGGGGCGAGCTCCTACGAGCAGTACTTC. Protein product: CASSLGSTGASSYEQYF.